These 23 T cell receptor beta chains were sequenced from one sample in a study of blood T cell repertoires in COVID-19. TCRdb's copy holds only in-frame clones and misses some; the assay was immunoSEQ multiplex PCR. The table records 250,000 to 350,000 clones, 86% of them present only once. The source material was peripheral blood. These TCRs come from a woman in her thirties with active or convalescent COVID-19.

This clone showed up just a few times. This chain links TRBV7-9 with TRBJ1-6, with D possibly being TRBD1 (5 bases). Per the germline V gene, CDR1 is SEHNR and CDR2 is FQNEAQ (reference sequence). V lost 1 base and J lost 7, with 14 bases in between. The CDR3 spans 16 residues. The CDR3 nucleotides read TGTGCCAGCAGCTTAGGGCATCAGGGTCGGAATTCACCCCTCCACTTT. Residues: CASSLGHQGRNSPLHF.

This clone was recorded only once. The chain recombines TRBV2 with TRBJ1-4; perhaps TRBD1 as D (6 bases). This CDR3 is 14 amino acids long. Germline V gene data show CDR1 as SNHLY and CDR2 as FYNNEI. Trimming took off 5 bases at V and 8 bases at J, with 15 bases between the two ends. CDR3 coding DNA: TGTGCCAGCAGTCAACAGGGAGTCTTGGAAAAACTGTTTTTT. Residues: CASSQQGVLEKLFF.

The chain joins TRBV5-6 to TRBJ2-3; tentatively, D is TRBD2 (5 bases). The V gene's germline CDR1 is SGHDT and CDR2 YYEEEE. V lost 1 base and J 5 bases, leaving 14 bases between the germline ends. The length of the CDR3 is 15 residues. The CDR3 DNA reads TGTGCCAGCAGCTTGTCTTCGGGATCCGGAGATACGCAGTATTTT. It encodes CASSLSSGSGDTQYF.

The J gene is TRBJ2-2, the V gene TRBV15; D is perhaps TRBD2 (6 bases). V was trimmed by 3 bases and J by 4 bases, leaving 12 bases between them. Looked up from germline, CDR1 is LNHNV and CDR2 is YYDKDF (reference sequence). The CDR3 is 15 residues long. CDR3 in amino acids: CATSSWVGGTGELFF. The CDR3, as DNA: TGTGCCACCAGCAGTTGGGTGGGGGGCACCGGGGAGCTGTTTTTT.

The table lists this clone with a few counts. The chain employs TRBV27 and TRBJ1-1, with TRBD1 as a possible D gene (5 bases). This CDR3 is 16 amino acids long. CDR1 is MNHEY and CDR2 is SMNVEV in the germline V gene (reference sequence). Trimming took 4 bases from V and 0 from J, leaving 15 bases between them. The CDR3 loop is CASSSRQTILNTEAFF. DNA for the CDR3: TGTGCCAGCAGTTCCAGACAGACGATCCTGAACACTGAAGCTTTCTTT.

The V gene is TRBV6-2 or TRBV6-3, the J gene TRBJ1-2; 7 bases map to TRBD1. From germline, CDR1 is MNHEY and CDR2 SVGEGT. V gave up 6 bases and J gave up 6 bases; unmatched junction bases: 16. The CDR3 has 16 residues. The CDR3: CASSNGKGRGNHGYTF. The CDR3 coding sequence is TGTGCCAGCAGCAACGGGAAGGGCAGGGGGAATCATGGCTACACCTTC.

The chain is built from TRBV5-1 and TRBJ2-3; D is undetermined. Germline V gene lookup returns CDR1 SGHRS and CDR2 YFSETQ. This CDR3 contains 13 residues. V was pared by 5 bases and J by 0 bases, with 7 bases between. The CDR3 nucleotides read TGCGCCAGCAGTGGGCCTAGCACAGATACGCAGTATTTT. Translation gives CASSGPSTDTQYF. Looking up the rest from reference TRBV5-1 and TRBJ2-3 gives the full variable domain: KAGVTQTPRYLIKTRGQQVTLSCSPISGHRSVSWYQQTPGQGLQFLFEYFSETQRNKGNFPGRFSGRQFSNSRSEMNVSTLELGDSALYLCASSGPSTDTQYFGPGTRLTVL.

The rearrangement uses TRBV5-4 and TRBJ1-2, with D possibly TRBD1 on 5 matching bases. The V end was cut by 3 bases, the J end by 6 bases, with 12 bases between. Looked up from germline, CDR1 is SGHNT and CDR2 is YYREEE (reference sequence). There are 13 residues in the CDR3. Here the CDR3 reads CASSSLAGNGYTF. CDR3 nucleotides: TGTGCCAGCAGCTCTTTAGCAGGGAATGGCTACACCTTC.

This clone has only one observation. V and J are TRBV30 and TRBJ2-5, with TRBD2 identical over 7 bases. After removal of 2 bases from V and 3 bases from J, the junction contained 9 bases not matched to a gene. Germline-derived CDR1 and CDR2 are GTSNPN and SVGIG (reference sequence). This CDR3 has 15 amino acids. CDR3 bases: TGTGCCTGGAGTCGTAATTCGGGACTAAAAGAGACCCAGTACTTC. Translating gives CAWSRNSGLKETQYF.

V gene TRBV19 combines with J gene TRBJ1-2; D call uncertain. This CDR3 contains 12 residues. V lost 5 bases and J 5 bases, leaving 9 bases between the germline ends. Germline assignment: CDR1 LNHDA and CDR2 SQIVND (reference sequence). CDR3 DNA sequence: TGTGCCAGTAGTTACCGGGAATATGGCTACACCTTC. This translates into CASSYREYGYTF.

V is TRBV10-3 and J is TRBJ2-3; 8 bases fit TRBD2. CDR1 is ENHRY and CDR2 is SYGVKD in the germline V gene. The CDR3 loop spans 16 amino acids. V was pared by 10 bases and J by 2 bases, with 14 bases of the junction left unmatched. The chain's CDR3 is CATGGVLSGDTDTQYF. The CDR3, as DNA: TGTGCCACGGGGGGGGTTTTGAGCGGGGACACAGATACGCAGTATTTT.

The sample holds a few counts of this clone. The junction differs from germline at one of its ends, possibly a read error. The V gene is TRBV2, the J gene TRBJ2-2, with 9 bases aligning to TRBD2. CDR1 SNHLY and CDR2 FYNNEI come from the germline V gene. The CDR3 has 16 amino acids. CDR3 bases: TGTGCCAGCAGGGAAGCGGGGGGAACGTGGACCGGGGAGCTGTTTTTT. Its protein product is CASREAGGTWTGELFF.

The chain couples TRBV6-5 to TRBJ1-2; D gene unclear. Trimming removed 6 bases from V and 2 bases from J, with 10 bases in between. This CDR3 is 13 amino acids long. Germline assignment: CDR1 MNHEY and CDR2 SVGAGI. For the CDR3, the DNA is TGTGCCAGCAGGCAGGCAGAGAACTATGGCTACACCTTC. Amino acid sequence: CASRQAENYGYTF.

The genes are TRBV27 and TRBJ2-7; D remains unclear. The CDR3 is made up of 12 amino acids. Trimming cost V 6 bases and J 0 bases, with 6 bases left between them. From germline, CDR1 is MNHEY and CDR2 SMNVEV (reference sequence). CDR3 protein: CASRSSSYEQYF. The CDR3, as DNA: TGTGCCAGCAGGTCTAGCTCCTACGAGCAGTACTTC.

The rearrangement links TRBV6-5 to TRBJ1-3, with a weak D call TRBD1 (5 bases). Trimming pared 2 bases from V and 0 bases from J, leaving 11 bases between. Germline values: CDR1 MNHEY, CDR2 SVGAGI. The CDR3 extends over 16 amino acids. This chain's CDR3 is CASSYQGQLSGNTIYF. In DNA form, the CDR3 reads TGTGCCAGCAGTTACCAGGGCCAGCTCTCTGGAAACACCATATATTTT.

The gene calls are TRBV5-6 and TRBJ2-5; 7 bases fit TRBD2. CDR1 is SGHDT, CDR2 YYEEEE, per germline. The CDR3 covers 15 residues. Unmatched junction bases numbered 8, after V lost 4 bases and J lost 2 bases. The CDR3 protein is CASSGRTRAQETQYF. CDR3 DNA sequence: TGTGCCAGCAGCGGCCGGACTAGAGCTCAAGAGACCCAGTACTTC.

The rearrangement links TRBV7-8 to TRBJ2-7, with 8 bases lining up with TRBD1. The CDR3 is made up of 12 amino acids. Germline values: CDR1 SGHVS, CDR2 FQNEAQ. Germline trimming cut 7 bases from V and 5 bases from J; bases unmatched to any gene: 4. The CDR3 DNA reads as TGTGCCAGCACAGGGGGCGTCCACGAGCAGTACTTC. Translating gives CASTGGVHEQYF.

The chain uses TRBV2 and TRBJ1-1, with D unresolved. CDR1 and CDR2 (germline): SNHLY, FYNNEI. With 5 bases removed from V and 6 bases from J, the gap between germline ends came to 4 bases. The CDR3 sequence is 10 residues long. The CDR3 coding sequence is TGTGCCAGCAGTCGGGCTGAAGCTTTCTTT. The encoded protein is CASSRAEAFF.

This clone was counted a single time. CDR3 sequence (DNA): TGTGCCAGCAGTCGGCAGCCCCAGCATTTT. Amino acid sequence: CASSRQPQHF. The chain couples TRBV28 to TRBJ1-5; no firm D call. Per the germline V gene, CDR1 is MDHEN and CDR2 is SYDVKM. Deletions cut 5 bases from V and 7 bases from J, with 3 bases between. This CDR3 has 10 amino acids.

The gene calls are TRBV5-1 and TRBJ2-7; perhaps TRBD2 as D (6 bases). CDR3 length equals 15 residues. Trimming removed 0 bases from V and 2 bases from J, with 12 bases in between. From germline, CDR1 is SGHRS and CDR2 YFSETQ. DNA of the CDR3: TGCGCCAGCAGCTTGGCGGCGGGGTCCCCCTACGAGCAGTACTTC. Translated, it gives CASSLAAGSPYEQYF.

This clone was found once. The chain has TRBV3-1 (or the pseudogene TRBV3-2) and TRBJ1-4; D is unresolved. V was clipped by 4 bases and J by 0 bases, with 9 bases between them. The germline V gene has CDR1 LGHDT and CDR2 YNNKEL (reference sequence). This CDR3 contains 15 residues. The CDR3 region is CASSPNAATNEKLFF. The CDR3 DNA reads TGTGCCAGCAGCCCTAACGCCGCAACTAATGAAAAACTGTTTTTT.

The V gene is TRBV2, the J gene TRBJ2-7; the D is unclear. Per germline, CDR1 SNHLY and CDR2 FYNNEI. This CDR3 comprises 13 residues. The V and J ends lost 7 bases and 5 bases respectively, with 15 bases between them. CDR3: CASTTLIGDEQYF. The CDR3 nucleotides read TGTGCCAGCACCACCCTTATAGGAGACGAGCAGTACTTC.

This chain links TRBV27 with TRBJ1-1; perhaps TRBD1 as D (6 bases). This CDR3 has 13 amino acids. CDR1 is MNHEY and CDR2 is SMNVEV in the germline V gene (reference sequence). The germline V and J ends were trimmed by 5 bases and 7 bases, with 14 bases remaining between them. The CDR3 sequence: CASSAQGVLEAFF. CDR3 coding DNA: TGTGCCAGCAGTGCACAGGGAGTCCTTGAAGCTTTCTTT.